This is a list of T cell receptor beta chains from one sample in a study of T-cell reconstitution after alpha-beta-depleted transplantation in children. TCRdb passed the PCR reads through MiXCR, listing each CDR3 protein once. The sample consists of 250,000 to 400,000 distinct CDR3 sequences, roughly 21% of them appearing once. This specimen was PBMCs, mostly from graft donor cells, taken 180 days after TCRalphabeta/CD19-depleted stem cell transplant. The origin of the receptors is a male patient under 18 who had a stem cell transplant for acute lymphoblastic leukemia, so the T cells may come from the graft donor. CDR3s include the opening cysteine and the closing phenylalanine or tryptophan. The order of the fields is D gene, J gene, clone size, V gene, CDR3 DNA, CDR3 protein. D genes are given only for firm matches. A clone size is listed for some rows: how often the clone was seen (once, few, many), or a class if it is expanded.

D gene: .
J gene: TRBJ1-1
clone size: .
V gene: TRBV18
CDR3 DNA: TGTGCCAGCTCACGAACCGACACCAACACTGAAGCTTTCTTT
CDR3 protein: CASSRTDTNTEAFF

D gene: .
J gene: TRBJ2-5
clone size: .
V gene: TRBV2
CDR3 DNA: TGTGCCAGCAGTGAACTAGCGAGCTTCCAAGAGACCCAGTACTTC
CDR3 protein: CASSELASFQETQYF

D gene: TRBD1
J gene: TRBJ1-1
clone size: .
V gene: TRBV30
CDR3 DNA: TGTGCCTGGAGTGTACGAGCCAGGGGGGTCACTGAAGCTTTCTTT
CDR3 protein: CAWSVRARGVTEAFF

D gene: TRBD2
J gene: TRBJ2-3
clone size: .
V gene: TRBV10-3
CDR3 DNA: TGTGCCATCAGCCTGACTAGCGGGGACACAGATACGCAGTATTTT
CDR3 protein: CAISLTSGDTDTQYF

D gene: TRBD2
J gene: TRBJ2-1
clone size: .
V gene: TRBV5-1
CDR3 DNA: TGCGCCAGCAGCTTGGTCAGCGGGATTGGGCACAATGAGCAGTTCTTC
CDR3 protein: CASSLVSGIGHNEQFF

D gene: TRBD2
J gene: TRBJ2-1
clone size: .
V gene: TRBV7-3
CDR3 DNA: TGTGCCAGCAGCTTACCTCGACTAGCGGGAGGGCCAAGCTCCTACAATGAGCAGTTCTTC
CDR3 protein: CASSLPRLAGGPSSYNEQFF

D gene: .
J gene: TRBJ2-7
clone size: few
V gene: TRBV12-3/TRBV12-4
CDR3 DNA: TGTGCCAGCAGTTTACCCCCGTCTAGGGTTTGGTACTTC
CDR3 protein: CASSLPPSRVWYF

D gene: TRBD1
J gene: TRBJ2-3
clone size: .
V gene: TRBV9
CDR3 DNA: TGTGCCAGCAGCGTTCTGACAGGGGGCACAGATACGCAGTATTTT
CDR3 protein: CASSVLTGGTDTQYF

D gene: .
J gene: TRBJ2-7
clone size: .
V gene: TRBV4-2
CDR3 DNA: TGTGCCAGCAGCCAAGTTTCTGACTCCTACGAGCAGTACTTC
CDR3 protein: CASSQVSDSYEQYF

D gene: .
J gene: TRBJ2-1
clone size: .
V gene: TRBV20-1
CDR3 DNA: TGCAGTGCTAGAGCCGGGATATTCAATGAGCAGTTCTTC
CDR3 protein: CSARAGIFNEQFF

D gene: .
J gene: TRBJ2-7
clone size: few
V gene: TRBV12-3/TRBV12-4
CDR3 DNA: TGTGCCAGCAGTTTAGCTAGCCGCGAGCAGTACTTC
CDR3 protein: CASSLASREQYF

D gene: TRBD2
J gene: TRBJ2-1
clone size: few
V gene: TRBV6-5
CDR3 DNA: TGTGCCAGCAGTTACATGGGACTAGAAACCTACAATGAGCAGTTCTTC
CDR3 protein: CASSYMGLETYNEQFF

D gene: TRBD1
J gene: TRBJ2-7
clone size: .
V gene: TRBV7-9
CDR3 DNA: TGTGCCAGCAGCTTCCGGGACAGCCCCGCAGCAGAGCAGTACTTC
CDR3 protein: CASSFRDSPAAEQYF

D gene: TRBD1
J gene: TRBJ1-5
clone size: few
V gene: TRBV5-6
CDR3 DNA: TGTGCCAGCAGCTTCCAGGGGGCGGGTCAGCCCCAGCATTTT
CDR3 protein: CASSFQGAGQPQHF

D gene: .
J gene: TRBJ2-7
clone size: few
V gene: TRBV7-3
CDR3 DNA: TGTGCCAGCAGCCCCTGGGACGGCTCCTACGAGCAGTACTTC
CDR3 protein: CASSPWDGSYEQYF

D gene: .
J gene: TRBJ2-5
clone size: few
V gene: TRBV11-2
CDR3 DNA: TGTGCCACCTCCCTCGGGGAGACCCAGTACTTC
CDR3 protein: CATSLGETQYF

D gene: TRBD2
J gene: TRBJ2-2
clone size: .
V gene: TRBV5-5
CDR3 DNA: TGTGCCAGCAGCTTAAATGGGGGGGACGGGGAGCTGTTTTTT
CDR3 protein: CASSLNGGDGELFF

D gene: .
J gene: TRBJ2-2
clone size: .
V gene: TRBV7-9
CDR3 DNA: TGTGCCAGCAGCTTCTGGGAGGACACCGGGGAGCTGTTTTTT
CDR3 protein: CASSFWEDTGELFF

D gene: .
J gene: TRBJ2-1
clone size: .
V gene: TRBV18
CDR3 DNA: TGTGCCAGCTCACCACCGAGCAGGGCCTACAATGAGCAGTTCTTC
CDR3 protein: CASSPPSRAYNEQFF

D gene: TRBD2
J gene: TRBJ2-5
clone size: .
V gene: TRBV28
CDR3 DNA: TGTGCCAGCAGTTTCCCGGGAGGGCTTCAAGAGACCCAGTACTTC
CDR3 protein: CASSFPGGLQETQYF

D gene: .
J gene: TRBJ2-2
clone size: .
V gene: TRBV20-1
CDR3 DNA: TGCAGTGCTAGACCCGGAGGGGTCCACACCGGGGAGCTGTTTTTT
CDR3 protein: CSARPGGVHTGELFF

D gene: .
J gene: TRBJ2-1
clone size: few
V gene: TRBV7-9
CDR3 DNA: TGTGCCAGCAGTCCCTCCGGAAGAGCCTCGAGACCCGAGCAGTTCTTC
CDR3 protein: CASSPSGRASRPEQFF

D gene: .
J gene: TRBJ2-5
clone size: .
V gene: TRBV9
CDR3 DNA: TGTGCCAGCAGCGTAGGGGTGACGGTCCACCAAGAGACCCAGTACTTC
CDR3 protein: CASSVGVTVHQETQYF

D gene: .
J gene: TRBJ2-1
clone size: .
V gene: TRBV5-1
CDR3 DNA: TGCGCCAGCAGCTTGGCCACGCGAGGTGAGCAGTTCTTC
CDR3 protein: CASSLATRGEQFF

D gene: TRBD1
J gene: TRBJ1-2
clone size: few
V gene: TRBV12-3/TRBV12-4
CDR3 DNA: TGTGCCAGCAGCCCCTACCGACAGGGGAGTAACTATGGCTACACCTTC
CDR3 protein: CASSPYRQGSNYGYTF

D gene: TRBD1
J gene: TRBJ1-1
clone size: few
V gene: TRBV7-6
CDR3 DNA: TGTGCCAGCAGCTTAGTCGGGGACAGGACTGAAGCTTTCTTT
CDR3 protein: CASSLVGDRTEAFF

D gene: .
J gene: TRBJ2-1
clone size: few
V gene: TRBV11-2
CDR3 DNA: TGTGCCAGCAGCTTAGTGCGTGTCTGG
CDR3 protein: CASSLVRVW

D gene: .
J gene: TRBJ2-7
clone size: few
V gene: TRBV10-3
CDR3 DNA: TGTGCCATCAGCGGTCGTCCCATTCTTGCCTACGAGCAGTACTTC
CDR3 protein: CAISGRPILAYEQYF

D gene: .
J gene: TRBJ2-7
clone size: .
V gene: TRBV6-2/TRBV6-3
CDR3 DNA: TGTGCCAGCATGCCACACCACGAGCAGTACTTC
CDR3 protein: CASMPHHEQYF

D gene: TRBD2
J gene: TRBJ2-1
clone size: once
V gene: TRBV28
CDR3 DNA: TGTGCCAGCAGTGTCGGGACTAGCACAAGTGAGCAGTTCTTC
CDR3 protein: CASSVGTSTSEQFF

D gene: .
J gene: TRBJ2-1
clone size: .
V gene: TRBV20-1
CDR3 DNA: TGCAGTGCTAGACTTAGGTCCTACAATGAGCAGTTCTTC
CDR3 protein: CSARLRSYNEQFF

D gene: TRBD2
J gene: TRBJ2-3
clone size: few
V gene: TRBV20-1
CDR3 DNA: TGCAGTGCTAGAGATCGCGGGACTAGCGGCACAGATACGCAGTATTTT
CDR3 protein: CSARDRGTSGTDTQYF

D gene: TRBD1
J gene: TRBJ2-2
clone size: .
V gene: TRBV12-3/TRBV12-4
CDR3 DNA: TGTGCCAGCAGTGCCCAGACAGGGGCCACCGGGGAGCTGTTTTTT
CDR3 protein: CASSAQTGATGELFF

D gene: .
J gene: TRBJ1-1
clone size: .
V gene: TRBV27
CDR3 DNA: TGTGCCAGCAGTTTATTTGGGGGGAACACTGAAGCTTTCTTT
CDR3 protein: CASSLFGGNTEAFF

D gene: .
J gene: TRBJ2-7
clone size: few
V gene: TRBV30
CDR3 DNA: TGTGCCTGGAGTAACAGAATCTACGAGCAGTACTTC
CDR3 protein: CAWSNRIYEQYF

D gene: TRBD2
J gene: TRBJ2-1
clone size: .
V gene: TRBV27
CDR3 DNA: TGTGCCAGCAGTTCGCCGGGACTAGCGGGAGCGGGGCAGTTCTTC
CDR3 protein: CASSSPGLAGAGQFF

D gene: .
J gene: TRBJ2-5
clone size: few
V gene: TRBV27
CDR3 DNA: TGTGCCAGCGGTAGGGCCGGGGGCCGCTCGAGGTCCCAGTACTTC
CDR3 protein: CASGRAGGRSRSQYF

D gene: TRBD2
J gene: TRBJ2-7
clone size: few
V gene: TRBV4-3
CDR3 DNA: TGCGCCAGCAGCCAAGATCTCACTAGCGGACTCTACGAGCAGTACTTC
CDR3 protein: CASSQDLTSGLYEQYF

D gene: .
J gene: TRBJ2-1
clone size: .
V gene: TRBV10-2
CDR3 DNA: TGCGCCAGCAGTGCTACGGTGTCTTACAATGAGCAGTTCTTC
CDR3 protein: CASSATVSYNEQFF

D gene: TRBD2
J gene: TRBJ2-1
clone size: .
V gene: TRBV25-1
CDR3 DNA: TGTGCCAGCAGGCCTAGCGGGAGTAAATATGAGCAGTTCTTC
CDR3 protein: CASRPSGSKYEQFF

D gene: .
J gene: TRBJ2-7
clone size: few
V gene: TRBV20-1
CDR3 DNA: TGCAGTGCTAGAGATCCCGCGACAGCCTCCTACGAGCAGTACTTC
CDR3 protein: CSARDPATASYEQYF

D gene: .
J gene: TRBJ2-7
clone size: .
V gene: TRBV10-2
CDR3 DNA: TGCGCCAGCACCTACAGGCCAGCCTACGAGCAGTACTTC
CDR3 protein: CASTYRPAYEQYF

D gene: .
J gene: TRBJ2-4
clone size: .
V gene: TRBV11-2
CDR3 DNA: TGTGCCAGCAGCTCCGTAAGAAGGTCCCGTAACATTCAGTACTTC
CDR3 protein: CASSSVRRSRNIQYF

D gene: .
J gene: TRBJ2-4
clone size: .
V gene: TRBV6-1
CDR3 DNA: TGTGCCAGCAGCCTAATCTACACGGCGGAAAACATTCAGTACTTC
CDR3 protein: CASSLIYTAENIQYF

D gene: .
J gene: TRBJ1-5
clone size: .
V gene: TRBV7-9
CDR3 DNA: TGTGCCAGCAGCGGGACCCCCGTGATGGGTAGCAATCAGCCCCAGCATTTT
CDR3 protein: CASSGTPVMGSNQPQHF

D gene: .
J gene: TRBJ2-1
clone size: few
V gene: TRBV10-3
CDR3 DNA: TGTGCCATCAGTGAGTCGGGCTGGATTAGCTATGAGCAGTTCTTC
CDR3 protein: CAISESGWISYEQFF

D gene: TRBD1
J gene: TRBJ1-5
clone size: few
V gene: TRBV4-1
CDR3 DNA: TGCGCCAGCAGCCCCGGACAGGAGGGACAGCCCCAGCATTTT
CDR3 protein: CASSPGQEGQPQHF

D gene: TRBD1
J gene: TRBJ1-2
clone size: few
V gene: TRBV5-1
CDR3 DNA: TGCGCCAGCAGCGCCGAGACTGGGACAGTCTATGGCTACACCTTC
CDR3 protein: CASSAETGTVYGYTF

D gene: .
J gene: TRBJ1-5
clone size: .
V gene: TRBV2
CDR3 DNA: TGTGCCAGCAAATCTGATAGCAATCAGCCCCAGCATTTT
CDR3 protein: CASKSDSNQPQHF

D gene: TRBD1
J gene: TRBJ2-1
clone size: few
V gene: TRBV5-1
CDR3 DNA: TGCGCCAGCAGCCAAAGACAGGGTGCTAATGAGCAGTTCTTC
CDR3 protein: CASSQRQGANEQFF

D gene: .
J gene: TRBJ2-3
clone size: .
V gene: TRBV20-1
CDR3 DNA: TGCAGTGCTCGCCGGGTATCCTTTAAGTATTTCACAGATACGCAGTATTTT
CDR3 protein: CSARRVSFKYFTDTQYF

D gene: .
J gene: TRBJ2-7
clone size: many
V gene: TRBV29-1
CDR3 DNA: TGCAGCGTCCAGGTCCCAAGCTCCTACGAGCAGTACTTC
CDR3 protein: CSVQVPSSYEQYF

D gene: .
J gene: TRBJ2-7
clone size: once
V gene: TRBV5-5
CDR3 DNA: TGTGCCAGCAGCCCCCAGATGTTTAGGGACTACGAGCAGTACTTC
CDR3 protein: CASSPQMFRDYEQYF

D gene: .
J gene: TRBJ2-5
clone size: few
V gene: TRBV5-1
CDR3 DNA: TGCGCCAGCAGCTTCGGAACAGGGAGACAAGAGACCCAGTACTTC
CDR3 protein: CASSFGTGRQETQYF

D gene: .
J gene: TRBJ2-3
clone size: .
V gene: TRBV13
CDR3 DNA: TGTGCCAGCACCTTAGGTTTAACGGAGGGGGCAGATACGCAGTATTTT
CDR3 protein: CASTLGLTEGADTQYF